These 8 T cell receptor beta chains were all obtained from the same sample, sequenced in a study of shared clonotypes between healthy human individuals. The repertoire was sequenced with immunoSEQ multiplex PCR; TCRdb's copy has only in-frame clones and lacks some. Among approximately 940,000 clones listed, less than 85% were seen once. The sample taken for sequencing was memory CD4+ T cells sorted from blood. As to subset: CD45RA-negative fraction. The receptor set was obtained from a man younger than 35 in good health.

This chain joins TRBV10-3 and TRBJ2-4; D is perhaps TRBD1 or TRBD2 (5 bases each). This CDR3 is built from 14 residues. Germline CDR1 ENHRY, CDR2 SYGVKD. Trimming pared 7 bases from V and 11 bases from J, leaving 21 bases between. In DNA, the CDR3 is TGTGCCATCAACCCGGGACCTAGAAGCGTGGTTCAGTACTTC. Translating gives CAINPGPRSVVQYF.

There are a few counts of this clone. The chain recombines TRBV7-8 with TRBJ1-1, with 11 bases that match TRBD1. After removal of 2 bases from V and 1 base from J, the junction contained 3 bases not matched to a gene. This CDR3 comprises 16 residues. The germline CDR1 and CDR2 sequences are SGHVS and FQNEAQ. The CDR3 sequence is CASSLFGQGANTEAFF. The CDR3 nucleotides read TGTGCCAGCAGCTTATTTGGACAGGGGGCGAACACTGAAGCTTTCTTT.

The rearrangement uses TRBV10-1 and TRBJ2-7; D is perhaps TRBD1 (5 bases). The V end was cut by 8 bases, the J end by 4 bases, with 18 bases between. The germline gives CDR1 WNHNN, CDR2 SYGVQD (reference sequence). The CDR3 sequence is 14 residues long. DNA of the CDR3: TGCGCCAGCGCAGGACACCTCGAGAGGTACGAGCAGTACTTC. Residues: CASAGHLERYEQYF.

The chain is built from TRBV27 and TRBJ2-2, with 7 nucleotides matching TRBD2. The CDR3 runs 16 residues. CDR1 and CDR2 (germline): MNHEY, SMNVEV (reference sequence). The V segment lost 3 bases and the J segment 5 bases; nucleotides outside the gene matches: 9. Here the CDR3 DNA reads TGTGCCAGCAGTTTCCGGGGGGTGAGAGAAACCGGGGAGCTGTTTTTT. This sequence encodes CASSFRGVRETGELFF.

The rearrangement joins TRBV5-6 to TRBJ2-7; TRBD2 aligns across 14 bases. CDR1 SGHDT and CDR2 YYEEEE come from the germline V gene. This CDR3 is 16 amino acids long. The J segment lost 6 bases and the V segment lost 6 bases, leaving 11 bases of the junction unmatched. As DNA, the CDR3 is TGTGCCAGCACCTCTAATCCGGGACTAGCGGGAGTCGAGCAGTACTTC. This translates into CASTSNPGLAGVEQYF.

This clone was picked up a small number of times. V is TRBV6-1 and J is TRBJ1-5; 8 bases match TRBD1. After removal of 3 bases from V and 7 bases from J, the junction contained 8 bases not matched to a gene. Germline V gene sequence: CDR1 MNHNS, CDR2 SASEGT. The CDR3 sequence is 15 residues long. The CDR3 protein is CASSDQTGVGQPQHF. CDR3 DNA: TGTGCCAGCAGTGACCAGACAGGGGTTGGGCAGCCCCAGCATTTT.

The chain uses TRBV5-1 and TRBJ1-5, with unresolved D. CDR1 is SGHRS and CDR2 is YFSETQ in the germline V gene. V lost 0 bases and J lost 8, with 12 bases in between. This CDR3 has 14 residues. The CDR3: CASSLEGNQEPQHF. In DNA, the CDR3 is TGCGCCAGCAGCTTGGAAGGGAATCAGGAGCCCCAGCATTTT.

The CDR3 coding sequence is TGCAGCGTTGGCCAACAGGGGCGGGAGACCCAGTACTTC. It encodes CSVGQQGRETQYF. The rearrangement joins TRBV29-1 to TRBJ2-5; TRBD1 matches at 7 bases. The CDR3 loop spans 13 amino acids. In germline, CDR1 is SQVTM, CDR2 ANQGSEA. Trimming removed 4 bases from V and 5 bases from J; junction bases left unmatched: 7.